These 3 T cell receptor beta chains share one sample of origin, sequenced in a study of T cell repertoires in cytomegalovirus infection. TCRdb reprocessed the reads via MiXCR and lists one record per CDR3 protein. The sample consists of just over 300,000 distinct CDR3 sequences, roughly a sixth of them appearing once. Sequenced: PBMCs. These receptors were collected from a human donor in good health (CMV status not recorded). Some clones in this sample may be carry-over from other donors' samples.

This clonotype was counted at least ten times. The chain joins TRBV4-3 to TRBJ1-1; D gene ambiguous. V was trimmed by 0 bases and J by 11 bases, leaving 13 bases between them. The CDR3 has 13 amino acids. Looked up from germline, CDR1 is LGHNA and CDR2 is YSLEER. The chain's CDR3 is CASSQDVGQQAFF. The CDR3 DNA follows: TGCGCCAGCAGCCAAGATGTCGGGCAACAGGCTTTCTTT.

This clonotype was recorded a few times. This chain links TRBV5-4 with TRBJ2-5; 7 nucleotides align to TRBD1. The V gene's germline CDR1 is SGHNT and CDR2 YYREEE (reference sequence). The length of the CDR3 is 16 residues. After removal of 4 bases from V and 4 bases from J, the junction contained 13 bases not matched to a gene. CDR3 nucleotides: TGTGCCAGCAGCGTGGAGAGTCAGGACAGGAGAGAGACCCAGTACTTC. This gives the protein CASSVESQDRRETQYF.

This clonotype was seen ten or more times. This chain uses TRBV7-2 with TRBJ1-2; D uncertain. CDR1 is SGHTA and CDR2 is FQGNSA in the germline V gene. V lost 3 bases and J lost 6, with 14 bases in between. The CDR3 spans 14 residues. Written as DNA, the CDR3 is TGTGCCAGCAGCTTCCCTTCCGGGTGGAATGGCTACACCTTC. This gives the protein CASSFPSGWNGYTF. Using reference TRBV7-2 and TRBJ1-2 for the parts outside the CDR3, the full variable domain is GAGVSQSPSNKVTEKGKDVELRCDPISGHTALYWYRQSLGQGLEFLIYFQGNSAPDKSGLPSDRFSAERTGGSVSTLTIQRTQQEDSAVYLCASSFPSGWNGYTFGSGTRLTVV.